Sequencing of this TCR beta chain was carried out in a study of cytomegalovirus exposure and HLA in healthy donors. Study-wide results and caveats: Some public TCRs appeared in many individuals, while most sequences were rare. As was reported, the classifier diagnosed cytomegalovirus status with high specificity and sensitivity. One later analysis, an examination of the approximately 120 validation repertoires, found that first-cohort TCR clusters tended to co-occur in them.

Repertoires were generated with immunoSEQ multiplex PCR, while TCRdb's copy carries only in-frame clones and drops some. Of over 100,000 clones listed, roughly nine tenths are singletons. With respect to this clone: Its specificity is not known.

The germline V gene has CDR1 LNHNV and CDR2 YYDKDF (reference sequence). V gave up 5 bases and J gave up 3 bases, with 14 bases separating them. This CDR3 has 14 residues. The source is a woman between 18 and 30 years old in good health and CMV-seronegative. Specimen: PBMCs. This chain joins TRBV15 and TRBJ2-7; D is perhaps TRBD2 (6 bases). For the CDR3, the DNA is TGTGCCACCAGCTGGGACGCGGGACGCTACGAGCAGTACTTC. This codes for CATSWDAGRYEQYF.